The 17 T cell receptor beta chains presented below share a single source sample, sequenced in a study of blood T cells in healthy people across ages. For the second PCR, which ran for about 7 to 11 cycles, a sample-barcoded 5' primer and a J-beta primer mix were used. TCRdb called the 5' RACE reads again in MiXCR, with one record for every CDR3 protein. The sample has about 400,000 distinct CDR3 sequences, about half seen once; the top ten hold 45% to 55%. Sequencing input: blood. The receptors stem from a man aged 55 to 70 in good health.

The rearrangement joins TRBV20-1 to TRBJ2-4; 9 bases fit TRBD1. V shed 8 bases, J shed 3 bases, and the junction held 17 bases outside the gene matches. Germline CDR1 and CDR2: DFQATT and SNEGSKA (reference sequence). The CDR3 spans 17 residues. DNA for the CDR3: TGCAGTACCTCCGGGACAGGGCCTGCGCGGGGCAAAAACATTCAGTACTTC. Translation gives CSTSGTGPARGKNIQYF.

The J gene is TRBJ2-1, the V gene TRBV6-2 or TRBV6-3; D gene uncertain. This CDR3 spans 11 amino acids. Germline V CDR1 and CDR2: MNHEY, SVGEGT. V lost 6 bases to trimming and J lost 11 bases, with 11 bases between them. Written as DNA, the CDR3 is TGTGCCAGCAGATTATTGCAGAAGCAGTTCTTC. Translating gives CASRLLQKQFF.

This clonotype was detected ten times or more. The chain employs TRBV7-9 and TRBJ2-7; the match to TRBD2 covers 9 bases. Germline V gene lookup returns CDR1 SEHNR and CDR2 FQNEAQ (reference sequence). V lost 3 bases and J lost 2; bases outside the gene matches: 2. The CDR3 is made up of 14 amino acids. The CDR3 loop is CASSFSGGPYEQYF. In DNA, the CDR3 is TGTGCCAGCAGCTTTAGCGGGGGTCCCTACGAGCAGTACTTC.

Written as DNA, the CDR3 is TGTGCCAGCAGCCAGGCCCAGGGACTAGCGGGTTACAATGAGCAGTTCTTC. Protein: CASSQAQGLAGYNEQFF. The genes are TRBV4-2 and TRBJ2-1; 12 positions agree with TRBD2. J was trimmed by 4 bases and V by 3 bases; bases with no gene match: 7. This CDR3 comprises 17 residues. Germline V gene data show CDR1 as LGHNA and CDR2 as YNFKEQ.

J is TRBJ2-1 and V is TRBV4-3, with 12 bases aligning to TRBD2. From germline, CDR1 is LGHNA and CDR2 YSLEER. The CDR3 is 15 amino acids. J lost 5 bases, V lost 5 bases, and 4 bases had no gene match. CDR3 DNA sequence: TGCGCCAGCAGCATACTAGCGGGAGGAAACAATGAGCAGTTCTTC. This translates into CASSILAGGNNEQFF.

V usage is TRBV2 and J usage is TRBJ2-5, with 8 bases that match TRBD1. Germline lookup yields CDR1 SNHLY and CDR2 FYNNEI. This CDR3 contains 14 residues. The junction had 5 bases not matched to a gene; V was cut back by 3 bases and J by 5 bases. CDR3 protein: CASSDRTGRETQYF. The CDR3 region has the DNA TGTGCCAGCAGTGACCGGACAGGGCGGGAGACCCAGTACTTC. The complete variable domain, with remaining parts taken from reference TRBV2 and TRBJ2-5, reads EPEVTQTPSHQVTQMGQEVILRCVPISNHLYFYWYRQILGQKVEFLVSFYNNEISEKSEIFDDQFSVERPDGSNFTLKIRSTKLEDSAMYFCASSDRTGRETQYFGPGTRLLVL.

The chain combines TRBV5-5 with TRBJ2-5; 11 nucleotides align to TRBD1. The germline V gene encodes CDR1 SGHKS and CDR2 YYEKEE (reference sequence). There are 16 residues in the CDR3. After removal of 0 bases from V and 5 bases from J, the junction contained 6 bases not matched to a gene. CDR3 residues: CASSLAVGQGGETQYF. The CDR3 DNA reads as TGTGCCAGCAGCTTGGCCGTGGGACAGGGGGGGGAGACCCAGTACTTC.

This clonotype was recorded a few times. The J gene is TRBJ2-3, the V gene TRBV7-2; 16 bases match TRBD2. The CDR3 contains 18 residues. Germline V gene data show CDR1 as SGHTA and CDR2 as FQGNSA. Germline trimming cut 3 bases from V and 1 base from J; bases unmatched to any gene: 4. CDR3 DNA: TGTGCCAGCAGCTTGGGACTAGCGGGAGGGCTACGCACAGATACGCAGTATTTT. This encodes CASSLGLAGGLRTDTQYF.

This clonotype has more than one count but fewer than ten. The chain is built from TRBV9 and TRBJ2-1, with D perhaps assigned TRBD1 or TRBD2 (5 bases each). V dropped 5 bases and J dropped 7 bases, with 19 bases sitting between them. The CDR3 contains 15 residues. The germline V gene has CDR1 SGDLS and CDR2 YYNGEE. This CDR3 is CASSPRAGSENEQFF. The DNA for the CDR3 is TGTGCCAGCAGTCCGCGGGCAGGGTCAGAAAATGAGCAGTTCTTC.

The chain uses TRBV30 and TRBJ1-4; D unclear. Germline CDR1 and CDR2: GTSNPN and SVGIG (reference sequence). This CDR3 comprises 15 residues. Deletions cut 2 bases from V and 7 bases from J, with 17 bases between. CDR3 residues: CAWSPSKGLGEKLFF. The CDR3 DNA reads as TGTGCCTGGAGTCCCTCCAAGGGCCTTGGTGAAAAACTGTTTTTT.

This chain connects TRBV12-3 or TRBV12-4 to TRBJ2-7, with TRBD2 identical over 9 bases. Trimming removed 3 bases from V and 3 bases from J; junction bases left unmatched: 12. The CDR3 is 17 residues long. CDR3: CASSFGSGSLRFYEQYF. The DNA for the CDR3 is TGTGCCAGCAGTTTCGGTAGCGGGAGCCTACGATTCTACGAGCAGTACTTC.

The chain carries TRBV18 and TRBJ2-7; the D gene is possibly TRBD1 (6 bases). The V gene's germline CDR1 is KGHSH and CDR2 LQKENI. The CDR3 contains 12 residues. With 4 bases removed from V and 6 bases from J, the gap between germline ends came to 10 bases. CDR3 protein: CASSLNRVEQYF. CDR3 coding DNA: TGTGCCAGCTCACTCAACAGGGTCGAGCAGTACTTC.

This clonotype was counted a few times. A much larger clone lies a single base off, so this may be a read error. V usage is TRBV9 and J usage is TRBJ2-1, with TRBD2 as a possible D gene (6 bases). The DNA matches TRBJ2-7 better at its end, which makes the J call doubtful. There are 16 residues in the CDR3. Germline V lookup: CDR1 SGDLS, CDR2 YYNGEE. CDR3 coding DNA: TGTGCCAGCAGCCACCGCGCGGGGAGCTCCTACAATGAGCAGTACTTC. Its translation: CASSHRAGSSYNEQYF.

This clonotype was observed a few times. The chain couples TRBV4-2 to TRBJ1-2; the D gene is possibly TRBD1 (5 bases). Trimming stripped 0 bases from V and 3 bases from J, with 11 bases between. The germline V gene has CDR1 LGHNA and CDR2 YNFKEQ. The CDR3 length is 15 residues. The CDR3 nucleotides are TGTGCCAGCAGCCAAGAGGGGCTTAGCGACTATGGCTACACCTTC. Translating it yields CASSQEGLSDYGYTF.

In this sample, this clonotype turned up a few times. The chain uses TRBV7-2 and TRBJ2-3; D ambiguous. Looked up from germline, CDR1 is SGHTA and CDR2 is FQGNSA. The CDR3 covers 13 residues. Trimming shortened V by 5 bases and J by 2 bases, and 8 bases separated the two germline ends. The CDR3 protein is CASSGPSTDTQYF. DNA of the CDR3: TGTGCCAGCAGCGGACCCTCCACAGATACGCAGTATTTT.

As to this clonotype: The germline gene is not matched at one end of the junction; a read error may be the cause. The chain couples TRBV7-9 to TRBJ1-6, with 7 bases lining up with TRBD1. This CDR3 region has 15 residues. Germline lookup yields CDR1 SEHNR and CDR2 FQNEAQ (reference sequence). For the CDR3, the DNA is TGTGCCAGCAGCTCGGACAGGACGCGTAATTCACCCCCCCACTTT. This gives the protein CASSSDRTRNSPPHF.

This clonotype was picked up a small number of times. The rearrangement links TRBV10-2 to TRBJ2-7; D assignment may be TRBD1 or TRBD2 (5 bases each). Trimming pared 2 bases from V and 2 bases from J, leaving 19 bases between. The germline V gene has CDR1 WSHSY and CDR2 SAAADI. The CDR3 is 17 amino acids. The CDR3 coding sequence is TGCGCCAGCAGTGAGGGTTTAGGGACGACCCTGACCTACGAGCAGTACTTC. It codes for CASSEGLGTTLTYEQYF.